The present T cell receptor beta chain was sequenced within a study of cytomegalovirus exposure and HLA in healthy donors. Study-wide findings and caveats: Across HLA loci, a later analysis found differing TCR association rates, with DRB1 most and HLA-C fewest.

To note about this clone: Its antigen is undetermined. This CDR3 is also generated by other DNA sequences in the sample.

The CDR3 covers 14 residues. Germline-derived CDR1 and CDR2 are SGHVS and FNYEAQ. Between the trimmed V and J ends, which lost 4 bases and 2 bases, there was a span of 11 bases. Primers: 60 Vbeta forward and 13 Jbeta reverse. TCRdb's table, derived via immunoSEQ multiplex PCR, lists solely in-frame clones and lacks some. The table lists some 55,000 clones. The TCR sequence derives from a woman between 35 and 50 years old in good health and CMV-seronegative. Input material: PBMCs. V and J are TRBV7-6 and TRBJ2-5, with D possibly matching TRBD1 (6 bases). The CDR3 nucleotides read TGTGCCAGCAGCTCGGGCAGGGGTCAAGAGACCCAGTACTTC. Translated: CASSSGRGQETQYF.